A selection of T cell receptor beta chains follows, all from one sample in a study of T cell responses to AZD1222 COVID-19 vaccine. Sequencing used immunoSEQ multiplex PCR; TCRdb keeps in-frame clones, though not all of them. In the table there are some 92,000 clones, more than 75% of which are singletons. The source was peripheral blood, collected on day 0 of MenACWY control vaccination. Every receptor here comes from an adult in good health. CDR3s include the opening cysteine and the closing phenylalanine or tryptophan. A D gene is named only where the DNA matches it firmly. Size values are once, few and many counts, or a class for expanded clones, and some rows have none.

v_call: TRBV27; j_call: TRBJ2-6; d_call: .; clone_size: .; cdr3_aa: CASSPKVRGNGANVLTF; cdr3_nt: TGTGCCAGCAGTCCTAAGGTCAGGGGAAATGGGGCCAACGTCCTGACTTTC
v_call: TRBV7-8; j_call: TRBJ2-7; d_call: .; clone_size: .; cdr3_aa: CASSPQDYEQYF; cdr3_nt: TGTGCCAGCAGCCCTCAGGACTACGAGCAGTACTTC
v_call: TRBV7-2; j_call: TRBJ2-3; d_call: .; clone_size: .; cdr3_aa: CASSPYRDTDTQYF; cdr3_nt: TGTGCCAGCAGCCCATACAGGGATACAGATACGCAGTATTTT
v_call: TRBV28; j_call: TRBJ1-2; d_call: TRBD1; clone_size: .; cdr3_aa: CASSSGTGRYGYTF; cdr3_nt: TGTGCCAGCAGTTCTGGGACAGGGCGATATGGCTACACCTTC
v_call: TRBV19; j_call: TRBJ1-3; d_call: .; clone_size: .; cdr3_aa: CASSTLSGNTIYF; cdr3_nt: TGTGCCAGTAGTACCCTCTCTGGAAACACCATATATTTT
v_call: TRBV27; j_call: TRBJ1-6; d_call: .; clone_size: .; cdr3_aa: CASSLLVVGSPLHF; cdr3_nt: TGTGCCAGCAGTTTACTGGTTGTCGGTTCACCCCTCCACTTT
v_call: TRBV10-2; j_call: TRBJ2-1; d_call: TRBD1; clone_size: once; cdr3_aa: CASSEDSGTGRLF; cdr3_nt: TGCGCCAGCAGTGAGGACTCCGGGACAGGGAGGCTCTTC
v_call: TRBV28; j_call: TRBJ1-5; d_call: .; clone_size: .; cdr3_aa: CASNSLQPQHF; cdr3_nt: TGTGCCAGCAATTCGTTACAGCCCCAGCATTTT
v_call: TRBV6-1; j_call: TRBJ1-4; d_call: .; clone_size: .; cdr3_aa: CASSEETAINEKLFF; cdr3_nt: TGTGCCAGCAGTGAAGAGACAGCGATTAATGAAAAACTGTTTTTT
v_call: TRBV10-3; j_call: TRBJ1-6; d_call: TRBD1; clone_size: .; cdr3_aa: CAISLGGNNSPLHF; cdr3_nt: TGTGCCATCAGCTTAGGGGGCAATAATTCACCCCTCCACTTT
v_call: TRBV28; j_call: TRBJ1-1; d_call: .; clone_size: .; cdr3_aa: CASSLRANTEAFF; cdr3_nt: TGTGCCAGCAGTTTACGGGCGAACACTGAAGCTTTCTTT
v_call: TRBV19; j_call: TRBJ1-2; d_call: .; clone_size: .; cdr3_aa: CASSPGTPLVYGYTF; cdr3_nt: TGTGCCAGTAGCCCCGGGACGCCGCTAGTCTATGGCTACACCTTC
v_call: TRBV6-1; j_call: TRBJ1-1; d_call: .; clone_size: .; cdr3_aa: CASSDSGMNTEAFF; cdr3_nt: TGTGCCAGCAGTGATTCAGGAATGAACACTGAAGCTTTCTTT
v_call: TRBV11-2; j_call: TRBJ2-3; d_call: TRBD1; clone_size: .; cdr3_aa: CASSGRQGSADTQYF; cdr3_nt: TGTGCCAGCAGCGGCAGACAGGGAAGCGCAGATACGCAGTATTTT
v_call: TRBV5-1; j_call: TRBJ1-6; d_call: .; clone_size: .; cdr3_aa: CASSLQGGEDNSPLHF; cdr3_nt: TGCGCCAGCAGCTTACAGGGAGGGGAGGATAATTCACCCCTCCACTTT